This TCR beta chain was sequenced for a study of T-cell reconstitution after alpha-beta-depleted transplantation in children. Preparing the TCRbeta library involved the use of unique molecular identifiers. TCRdb reprocessed the PCR reads via MiXCR and lists one record per CDR3 protein. The table has 200,000 to 300,000 distinct CDR3 sequences, about 12% seen once. V lost 5 bases and J 7 bases, leaving 14 bases between the germline ends. Germline CDR1 and CDR2: MNHEY and SVGAGI. The CDR3 runs 14 residues. The sample holds many counts of this clonotype. The sequencing used PBMCs from the stem cell graft donor, collected from the stem cell graft. J is TRBJ2-2 and V is TRBV6-5; the D is unclear. The TCR comes from a human donor who donated a stem cell graft to a child with acute lymphoblastic leukemia. The CDR3 sequence: CASSPDLDGGELFF. In DNA, the CDR3 is TGTGCCAGCAGTCCCGATCTAGACGGCGGGGAGCTGTTTTTT.